The T cell receptor (beta chain) under discussion was sequenced for a study of monozygotic twins with inflammatory bowel disease. Broader study findings: Possibly because of limited power, concordant and discordant twins showed no difference in repertoire similarity.

The template-switching step introduced UMIs that carried a 6-nucleotide sample barcode. TCRdb re-called the 5' RACE reads and shows each CDR3 protein once, DNA omitted. This table lists 350,000 to 500,000 distinct CDR3 sequences. About this clonotype itself: Antigen specificity is unknown.

The CDR3 is 14 residues long. CDR1 and CDR2 (germline): LNHNV, YYDKDF (reference sequence). This receptor was identified in a human donor with ulcerative colitis or Crohn's disease, or a healthy co-twin of an affected twin (not recorded which). This chain connects TRBV15 to TRBJ1-1; without DNA, the TCRdb call of TRBD1 cannot be checked. The sequenced sample was blood. CDR3 sequence reads: CATSTETGASEAFF.